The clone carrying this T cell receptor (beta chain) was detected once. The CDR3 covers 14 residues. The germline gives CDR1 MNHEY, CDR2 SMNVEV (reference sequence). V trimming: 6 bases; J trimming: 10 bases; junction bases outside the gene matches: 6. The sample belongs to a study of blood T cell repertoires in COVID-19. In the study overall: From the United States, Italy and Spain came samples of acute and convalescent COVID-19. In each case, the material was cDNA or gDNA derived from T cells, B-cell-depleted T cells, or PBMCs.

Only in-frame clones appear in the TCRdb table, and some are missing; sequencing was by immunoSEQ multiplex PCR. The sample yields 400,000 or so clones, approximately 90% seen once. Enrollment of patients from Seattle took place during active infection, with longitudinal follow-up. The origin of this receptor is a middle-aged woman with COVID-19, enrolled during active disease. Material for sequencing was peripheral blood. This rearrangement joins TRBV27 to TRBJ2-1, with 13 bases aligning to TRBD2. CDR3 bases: TGTGCCAGCAGCACTAGCGGGAGGGCCTTCGAGCAGTTCTTC. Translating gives CASSTSGRAFEQFF.